This entry features one T cell receptor beta chain sequence. Which antigen it targets is not known. No qualities accompany the bases; no much larger clone lies one base away. The time point label, read with the paper, signifies: about 28 days (+/-7) after the second vaccine dose. AZD1222 recipients whose second dose came at about 4 weeks and those whose second dose came at about 12 weeks were combined into one group, since spike-specific TCR depth and breadth did not differ between the two schedules. Samples from vaccinated people were obtained from the UK trials COV001 and COV002, which included a single-blind randomized controlled phase 2/3 trial of AZD1222 (ChAdOx1 nCoV-19) in healthy adults. For TCRbeta chain sequencing, PBMC samples from trial participants were taken at day 0 and at day 28 after the second dose. The sample originates from a study of T cell responses to AZD1222 COVID-19 vaccine (dated by TCRdb to about 2021). Study-level background: A total of 233 trial participants underwent TCR sequencing, of whom nearly 210 received two doses of AZD1222 and roughly 25 received two doses of the MenACWY control vaccine. Trial participants were enrolled into age subgroups of 18-55, 56-69 and 70-plus years, which contained about 160, 30 and 59 TCR-sequenced participants, respectively.

The CDR3 goes from the cysteine to the phenylalanine over 14 residues. CDR3 DNA is the only sequence kept; it has 42 bases, read in frame from the first base. V and J lose 0 bases and 2 bases, and a span of 8 bases separates them. CDR1 and CDR2 (SEHNR, FQNEAQ) derive from the germline V gene (reference sequence). Here is what the overall study found, with its caveats: Participants were mostly white British and included more females than males, and it was suggested by the authors that clonal diversity may have been underestimated. Vaccine-associated CD4 TCRs spanned the whole spike protein, with dominant responses in regions 160-218 and 743-854. Reportedly, almost half of the unique spike-specific TCRs recognized epitopes lying outside the regions that are mutated in the B.1.351 and B.1.1.7 variants. A significant rise in spike-specific TCR breadth and depth was observed after two AZD1222 doses relative to day 0 and relative to MenACWY recipients. Conclusions about previously exposed vaccinees are limited because only a handful of AZD1222 recipients were SARS-CoV-2 seropositive at baseline. In the small 56-69-year group, the increase in depth fell short of significance, most likely because of low power. Because no day 14 peak-response samples were available, the repertoires could be characterized only after the peak T cell response.

The CDR3 regions of human TCRbeta chains were subjected to immunosequencing. Concerning the study's data processing: TCRs in the repertoires were matched against a reference library of SARS-CoV-2-specific TCRs that had been generated with the MIRA antigen-specificity platform. Breadth was defined as the fraction of unique TCRs that were SARS-CoV-2-associated. Depth was defined as the fraction of total T cells that were SARS-CoV-2-associated. Using the MIRA data, each spike-specific TCR was assigned both to the spike region to which the TCR was reactive and to a CD4 or CD8 class. Log10-transformed breadth and depth values were compared by one-way ANOVA with Sidak's multiple comparisons tests. The table comes from immuneACCESS by way of TCRdb, which keeps in-frame sequences with V and J called. Part of the clones is missing from these tables; in studies checked, under half for an unresolved V gene and the rest for unknown reasons. V and J calls and clone size are given by that table; D and trimming were obtained from the DNA. In this sample the table shows some 200,000 clones, 91% of which occur a single time. The ten largest clones take up approximately 3.7% of the sample.

The chain links TRBV7-9 with TRBJ2-7, with no confident D gene call. The sequences come from peripheral blood, collected 28 days after the second AZD1222 dose. The sequence was collected from an adult who received the AZD1222 COVID-19 vaccine. The CDR3 has the sequence CASSLARTPYEQYF. The DNA sequence is given as TGTGCCAGCAGCTTAGCCAGAACCCCCTACGAGCAGTACTTC.